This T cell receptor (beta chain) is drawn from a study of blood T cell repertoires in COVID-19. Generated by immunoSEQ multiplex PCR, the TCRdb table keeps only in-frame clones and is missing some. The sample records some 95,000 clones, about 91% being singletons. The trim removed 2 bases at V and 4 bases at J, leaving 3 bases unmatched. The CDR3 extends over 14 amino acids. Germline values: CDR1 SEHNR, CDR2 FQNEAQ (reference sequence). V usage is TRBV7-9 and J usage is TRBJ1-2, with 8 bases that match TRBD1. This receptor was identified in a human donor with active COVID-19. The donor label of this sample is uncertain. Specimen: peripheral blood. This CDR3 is CASSLPTGVYGYTF. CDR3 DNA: TGTGCCAGCAGCTTACCGACAGGGGTCTATGGCTACACCTTC.